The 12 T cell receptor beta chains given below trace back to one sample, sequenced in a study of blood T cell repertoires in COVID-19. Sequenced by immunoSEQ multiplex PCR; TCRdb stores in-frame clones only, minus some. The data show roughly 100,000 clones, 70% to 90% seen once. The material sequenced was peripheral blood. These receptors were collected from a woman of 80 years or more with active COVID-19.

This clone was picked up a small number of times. The CDR3 region is CASVSGNSYEQYF. In DNA form, the CDR3 reads TGTGCCAGCGTTAGCGGAAACTCCTACGAGCAGTACTTC. The gene calls are TRBV28 and TRBJ2-7, with D maybe TRBD2 (6 bases). This CDR3 is built from 13 residues. V shed 8 bases and J shed 0 bases, with 11 bases lying between them. The germline gives CDR1 MDHEN, CDR2 SYDVKM.

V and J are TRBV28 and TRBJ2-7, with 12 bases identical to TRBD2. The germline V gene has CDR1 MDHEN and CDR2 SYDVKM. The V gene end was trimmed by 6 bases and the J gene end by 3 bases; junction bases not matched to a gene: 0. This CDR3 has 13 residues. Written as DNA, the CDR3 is TGTGCCAGCAGGACTAGCGGGAGCTACGAGCAGTACTTC. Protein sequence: CASRTSGSYEQYF.

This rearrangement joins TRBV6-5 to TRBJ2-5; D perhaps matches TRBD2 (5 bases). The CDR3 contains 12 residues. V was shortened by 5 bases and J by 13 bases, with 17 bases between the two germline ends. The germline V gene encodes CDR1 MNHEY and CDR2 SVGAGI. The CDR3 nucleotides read TGTGCCAGCAGTCGGGGTCGGACCGAGGCGTACTTC. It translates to CASSRGRTEAYF.

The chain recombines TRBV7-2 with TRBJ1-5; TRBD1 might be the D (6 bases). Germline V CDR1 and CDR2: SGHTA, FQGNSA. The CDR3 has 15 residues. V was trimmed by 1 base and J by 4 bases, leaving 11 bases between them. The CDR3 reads CASSLDGGRNQPQHF. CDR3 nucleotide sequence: TGTGCCAGCAGCTTAGACGGGGGGCGGAATCAGCCCCAGCATTTT. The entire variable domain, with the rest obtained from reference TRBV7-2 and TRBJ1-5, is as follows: GAGVSQSPSNKVTEKGKDVELRCDPISGHTALYWYRQSLGQGLEFLIYFQGNSAPDKSGLPSDRFSAERTGGSVSTLTIQRTQQEDSAVYLCASSLDGGRNQPQHFGDGTRLSIL.

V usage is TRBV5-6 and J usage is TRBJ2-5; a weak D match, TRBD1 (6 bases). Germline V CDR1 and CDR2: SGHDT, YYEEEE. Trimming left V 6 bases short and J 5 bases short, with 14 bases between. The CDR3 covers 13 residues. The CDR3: CASNLQGGETQYF. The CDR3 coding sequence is TGTGCCAGCAACCTACAGGGTGGGGAGACCCAGTACTTC.

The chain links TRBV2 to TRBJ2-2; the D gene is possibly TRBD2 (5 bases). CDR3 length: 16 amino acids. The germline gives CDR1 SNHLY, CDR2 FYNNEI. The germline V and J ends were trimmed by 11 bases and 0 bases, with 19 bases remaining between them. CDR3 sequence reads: CALMILGSSNTGELFF. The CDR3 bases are TGTGCCTTGATGATTCTAGGGAGTTCGAACACCGGGGAGCTGTTTTTT.

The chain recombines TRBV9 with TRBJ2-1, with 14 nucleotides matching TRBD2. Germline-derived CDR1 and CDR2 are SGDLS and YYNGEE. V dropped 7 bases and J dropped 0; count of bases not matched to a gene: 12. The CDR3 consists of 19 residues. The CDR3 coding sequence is TGTGCCAGCGGGAGACCGACTAGCGGGAGGGTCAGCTCCTACAATGAGCAGTTCTTC. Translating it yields CASGRPTSGRVSSYNEQFF.

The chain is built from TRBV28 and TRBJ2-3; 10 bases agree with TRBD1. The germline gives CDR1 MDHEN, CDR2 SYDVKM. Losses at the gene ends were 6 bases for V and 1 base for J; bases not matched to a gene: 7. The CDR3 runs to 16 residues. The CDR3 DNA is TGTGCCAGCAGCGCCGGGGACAGGGGCCGCACAGATACGCAGTATTTT. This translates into CASSAGDRGRTDTQYF. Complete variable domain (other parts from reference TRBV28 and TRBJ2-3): DVKVTQSSRYLVKRTGEKVFLECVQDMDHENMFWYRQDPGLGLRLIYFSYDVKMKEKGDIPEGYSVSREKKERFSLILESASTNQTSMYLCASSAGDRGRTDTQYFGPGTRLTVL.

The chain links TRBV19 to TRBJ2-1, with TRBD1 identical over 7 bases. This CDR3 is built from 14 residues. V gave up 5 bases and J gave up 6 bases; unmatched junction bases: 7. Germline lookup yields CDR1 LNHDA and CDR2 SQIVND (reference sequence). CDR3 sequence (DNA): TGTGCCAGTAGTCCCTGGACAGGCCGCAATGAGCAGTTCTTC. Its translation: CASSPWTGRNEQFF. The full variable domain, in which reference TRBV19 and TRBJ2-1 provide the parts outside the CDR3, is DGGITQSPKYLFRKEGQNVTLSCEQNLNHDAMYWYRQDPGQGLRLIYYSQIVNDFQKGDIAEGYSVSREKKESFPLTVTSAQKNPTAFYLCASSPWTGRNEQFFGPGTRLTVL.

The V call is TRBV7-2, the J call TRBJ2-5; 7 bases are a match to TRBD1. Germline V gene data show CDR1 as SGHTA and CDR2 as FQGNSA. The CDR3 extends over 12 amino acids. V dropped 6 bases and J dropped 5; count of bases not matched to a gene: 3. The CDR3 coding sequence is TGTGCCAGCAGGAGGGACAGCGAGACCCAGTACTTC. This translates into CASRRDSETQYF.

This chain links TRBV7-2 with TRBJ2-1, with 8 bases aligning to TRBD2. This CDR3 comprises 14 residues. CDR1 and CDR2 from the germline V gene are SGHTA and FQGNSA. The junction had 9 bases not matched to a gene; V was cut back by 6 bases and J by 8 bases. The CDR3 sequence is CASSRSGRIHEQFF. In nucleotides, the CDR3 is TGTGCCAGCAGTCGGAGCGGGAGAATCCATGAGCAGTTCTTC.

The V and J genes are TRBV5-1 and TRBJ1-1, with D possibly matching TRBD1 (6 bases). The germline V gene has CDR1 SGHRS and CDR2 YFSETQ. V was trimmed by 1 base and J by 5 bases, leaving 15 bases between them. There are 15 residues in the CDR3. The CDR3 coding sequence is TGCGCCAGCAGCTTGACCGGGGGGGCGAGGACTGAAGCTTTCTTT. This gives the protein CASSLTGGARTEAFF.